This TCR beta chain came from a study of identical twins. V lost 3 bases and J 3 bases, leaving 11 bases between the germline ends. Per germline, CDR1 DFQATT and CDR2 SNEGSKA (reference sequence). The CDR3 extends over 13 amino acids. This clonotype was found a few times. Each CDR3 protein gets one entry after TCRdb re-called the 5' RACE reads with MiXCR. The sample lists 410,000 or so distinct CDR3 sequences; less than 20% were seen once. This sequence joins TRBV20-1 and TRBJ2-5; D assignment may be TRBD1 or TRBD2 (6 bases each). The sequence derives from a man over 45 in good health. The sample consisted of naive T cells sorted from blood. The CDR3 protein is CSASGGPKETQYF. The CDR3 DNA is TGCAGTGCTAGCGGGGGCCCAAAAGAGACCCAGTACTTC.